This is a list of T cell receptor beta chains from one sample in a study of beta chain features in type 1 diabetes. Clones were sequenced by immunoSEQ multiplex PCR, and TCRdb holds only the in-frame ones, with some missing. In the table there are about 220,000 clones, about a tenth of which are singletons. The specimen sequenced was central memory CD4+ T cells from blood. The receptor source for this set is a man in his late teens or twenties in good health. CDR3s include the opening cysteine and the closing phenylalanine or tryptophan. A D gene is named only where the DNA matches it firmly. A clone size is listed for some rows: how often the clone was seen (once, few, many), or a class if it is expanded.

D gene: -
V gene: TRBV25-1
CDR3 length: 14
clone size: few
J gene: TRBJ2-7
CDR3 protein: CASSESDSSYEQYF
CDR3 DNA: TGTGCCAGCAGTGAATCGGACAGTTCCTACGAGCAGTACTTC

D gene: -
V gene: TRBV5-1
CDR3 length: 14
clone size: few
J gene: TRBJ2-5
CDR3 protein: CASSLGEVQETQYF
CDR3 DNA: TGCGCCAGCAGCTTGGGAGAGGTCCAAGAGACCCAGTACTTC

D gene: TRBD2
V gene: TRBV19
CDR3 length: 13
clone size: few
J gene: TRBJ2-1
CDR3 protein: CASSQSPGTSAFF
CDR3 DNA: TGTGCCAGTAGCCAGAGCCCCGGGACTAGTGCGTTCTTC

D gene: TRBD1
V gene: TRBV20-1
CDR3 length: 11
clone size: few
J gene: TRBJ2-7
CDR3 protein: CSAPQGDEQYF
CDR3 DNA: TGCAGTGCTCCACAGGGGGACGAGCAGTACTTC

D gene: -
V gene: TRBV15
CDR3 length: 15
clone size: -
J gene: TRBJ2-4
CDR3 protein: CATSRARGTKNIQYF
CDR3 DNA: TGTGCCACCAGCAGAGCCCGGGGAACCAAAAACATTCAGTACTTC

D gene: -
V gene: TRBV5-4
CDR3 length: 16
clone size: -
J gene: TRBJ2-3
CDR3 protein: CASSLATRGSADTQYF
CDR3 DNA: TGTGCCAGCAGCTTGGCGACTAGAGGTTCAGCAGATACGCAGTATTTT

D gene: -
V gene: TRBV6-6
CDR3 length: 13
clone size: many
J gene: TRBJ2-1
CDR3 protein: CASSHLRELGQFF
CDR3 DNA: TGTGCCAGCAGTCACCTCCGGGAGCTAGGGCAGTTCTTC

D gene: TRBD2
V gene: TRBV11-3
CDR3 length: 14
clone size: many
J gene: TRBJ2-1
CDR3 protein: CASSFTSGSHEQFF
CDR3 DNA: TGTGCCAGCAGCTTCACTAGCGGGAGTCATGAGCAGTTCTTC

D gene: TRBD1
V gene: TRBV4-3
CDR3 length: 15
clone size: few
J gene: TRBJ2-7
CDR3 protein: CASSQGTGRSYEQYF
CDR3 DNA: TGCGCCAGCAGCCAAGGGACAGGGAGGTCCTACGAGCAGTACTTC

D gene: -
V gene: TRBV11-2
CDR3 length: 16
clone size: -
J gene: TRBJ2-6
CDR3 protein: CASSALSGSGANVLTF
CDR3 DNA: TGTGCCAGCAGCGCTCTTTCGGGCTCTGGGGCCAACGTCCTGACTTTC

D gene: -
V gene: TRBV30
CDR3 length: 14
clone size: few
J gene: TRBJ1-1
CDR3 protein: CAWSVQQGVTEAFF
CDR3 DNA: TGTGCCTGGAGTGTACAGCAGGGTGTCACTGAAGCTTTCTTT

D gene: TRBD1
V gene: TRBV2
CDR3 length: 13
clone size: few
J gene: TRBJ2-5
CDR3 protein: CASTTTGEETQYF
CDR3 DNA: TGTGCCAGCACCACAACAGGGGAAGAGACCCAGTACTTC

D gene: TRBD1
V gene: TRBV11-2
CDR3 length: 18
clone size: -
J gene: TRBJ2-5
CDR3 protein: CASSLDGIGTGQSETQYF
CDR3 DNA: TGTGCCAGCAGCTTAGATGGTATTGGGACAGGGCAATCCGAGACCCAGTACTTC

D gene: -
V gene: TRBV18
CDR3 length: 13
clone size: few
J gene: TRBJ2-4
CDR3 protein: CASSPTAGNIQYF
CDR3 DNA: TGTGCCAGCTCACCCACAGCGGGAAACATTCAGTACTTC

D gene: -
V gene: TRBV29-1
CDR3 length: 13
clone size: few
J gene: TRBJ2-3
CDR3 protein: CSVEEDSTDTQYF
CDR3 DNA: TGCAGCGTTGAAGAGGACAGCACAGATACGCAGTATTTT

D gene: TRBD1
V gene: TRBV4-2
CDR3 length: 15
clone size: many
J gene: TRBJ1-2
CDR3 protein: CASSPPTGADYGYTF
CDR3 DNA: TGTGCCAGCAGCCCACCGACAGGGGCGGACTATGGCTACACCTTC

D gene: -
V gene: TRBV19
CDR3 length: 14
clone size: -
J gene: TRBJ2-1
CDR3 protein: CASNRELGSDEQFF
CDR3 DNA: TGTGCCTCTAACCGGGAGCTCGGTAGTGATGAGCAGTTCTTC

D gene: TRBD1
V gene: TRBV28
CDR3 length: 16
clone size: few
J gene: TRBJ2-7
CDR3 protein: CASSLPPGQGPDEQYF
CDR3 DNA: TGTGCCAGCAGTTTACCCCCGGGACAGGGGCCGGACGAGCAGTACTTC

D gene: -
V gene: TRBV25-1
CDR3 length: 13
clone size: -
J gene: TRBJ2-1
CDR3 protein: CASSETPRNEQFF
CDR3 DNA: TGTGCCAGCAGTGAGACTCCAAGGAATGAGCAGTTCTTC

D gene: -
V gene: TRBV6-6
CDR3 length: 11
clone size: many
J gene: TRBJ1-1
CDR3 protein: CASQLNTEAFF
CDR3 DNA: TGTGCCAGCCAACTGAACACTGAAGCTTTCTTT

D gene: -
V gene: TRBV2
CDR3 length: 15
clone size: many
J gene: TRBJ2-1
CDR3 protein: CASSEAPFLYNEQFF
CDR3 DNA: TGTGCCAGCAGTGAGGCGCCTTTCCTCTACAATGAGCAGTTCTTC

D gene: -
V gene: TRBV29-1
CDR3 length: 14
clone size: few
J gene: TRBJ2-1
CDR3 protein: CSVATGPLGNEQFF
CDR3 DNA: TGCAGCGTTGCTACCGGGCCCCTAGGAAATGAGCAGTTCTTC

D gene: TRBD1
V gene: TRBV5-1
CDR3 length: 15
clone size: -
J gene: TRBJ2-1
CDR3 protein: CASSSFSGQGNEQFF
CDR3 DNA: TGCGCCAGCAGCTCATTCTCCGGACAGGGCAATGAGCAGTTCTTC

D gene: TRBD1
V gene: TRBV29-1
CDR3 length: 12
clone size: few
J gene: TRBJ2-5
CDR3 protein: CSARQGAREQYF
CDR3 DNA: TGCAGCGCCCGACAGGGGGCGCGAGAGCAGTACTTC

D gene: -
V gene: TRBV6-6
CDR3 length: 13
clone size: -
J gene: TRBJ2-3
CDR3 protein: CASSVGYTDTQYF
CDR3 DNA: TGTGCCAGCAGCGTAGGATACACAGATACGCAGTATTTT